This T cell receptor (beta chain) is from a study of breast tumors, draining lymph nodes, adjacent tissues. Via MiXCR, TCRdb re-called the multiplex PCR reads, giving one row per CDR3 protein. The sample holds around 130,000 distinct CDR3 sequences, 21% seen once. The lymph nodes were axillary draining lymph nodes from breast cancer patients. Trimming removed 7 bases at V and 7 bases at J, with 11 bases between. The CDR3 extends over 10 amino acids. Germline V gives CDR1 DFQATT, CDR2 SNEGSKA (reference sequence). This clonotype has a count of ten or more. The origin of this receptor is a female donor with breast cancer. Some clones in this sample may be carry-over from other donors' samples. Sequenced: axillary lymph node tissue. J is TRBJ2-7 and V is TRBV20-1; no reliable D call. The CDR3 loop reads CSVTDREQYF. As DNA, the CDR3 is TGCAGTGTTACTGACCGAGAGCAGTACTTC.